The rows below give T cell receptor beta chains drawn from one sample of a study of regulatory dendritic cells for organ transplantation. Produced via immunoSEQ multiplex PCR; TCRdb's table is partial and in-frame only. The profile covers 3,800 or so clones, with 71% appearing a single time and 20% to 25% taken by the ten largest. Antigens of these TCRs are unknown. Source material: memory CD8+ T cells from blood cultured with dendritic cells. The receptors here all came from a human donor in good health. Both conserved end residues are part of each CDR3. The D gene is left open where the match is weak. The listing skips clone size in some rows; elsewhere it reads once, few, many or a size class.

clone_size j_call d_call v_call cdr3_nt cdr3_aa
- TRBJ2-3 TRBD2 TRBV7-9 TGTGCCAGCAGCCCCGGGGAGGGAGATTTAGATACGCAGTATTTT CASSPGEGDLDTQYF
- TRBJ2-2 TRBD2 TRBV7-9 TGTGCCAGCAGTCCCCGGGGGGGCTACACCGGGGAGCTGTTTTTT CASSPRGGYTGELFF
- TRBJ2-3 TRBD1 TRBV5-4 TGTGCCAGCAGCAAATTACAGGGGGCGACAGATACGCAGTATTTT CASSKLQGATDTQYF
few TRBJ1-6 TRBD1 TRBV9 TGTGCCAGCAGCGCACAGGGGAATTATGGATCACCCCTCCACTTT CASSAQGNYGSPLHF
once TRBJ1-5 - TRBV19 TGTGCCAGTAGTCGCGCAGGTGTGAATCAGCCCCAGCATTTT CASSRAGVNQPQHF
- TRBJ2-7 - TRBV11-2 TGTGCCAGCACCCTATGGGACGGAACCTACGAGCAGTACTTC CASTLWDGTYEQYF
few TRBJ1-5 - TRBV28 TGTGCCAGCAGTTTAGGGAATCAGGGGAATCAGCCCCAGCATTTT CASSLGNQGNQPQHF
- TRBJ2-5 TRBD2 TRBV28 TGTGCCAGCAGTACCCGACTAGCGGGCCGGACTGTTAGGGCCCAGTACTTC CASSTRLAGRTVRAQYF
once TRBJ2-3 - TRBV4-2 TGTGCCAGCAGCCCGGGGGAATCTAGCACAGATACGCAGTATTTT CASSPGESSTDTQYF
few TRBJ2-6 TRBD1 TRBV4-3 TGCGCCAGCAGCCAAGGGGACAGCAACTCTGGGGCCAACGTCCTGACTTTC CASSQGDSNSGANVLTF
- TRBJ2-1 TRBD2 TRBV27 TGTGCCAGCAGTTTAGTAGCGGGGAGGAATGAGCAGTTCTTC CASSLVAGRNEQFF
- TRBJ1-4 - TRBV13 TGTGCCAGCAGCTGGGGGGACTCGGGTAATGAAAAACTGTTTTTT CASSWGDSGNEKLFF
- TRBJ1-5 - TRBV11-2 TGTGCCAGCAGCTTAGTCGTCGGGACGGCGTCCCAGCCCCAGCATTTT CASSLVVGTASQPQHF
- TRBJ2-1 - TRBV7-8 TGTGCCAGCAGCCTCTTTGAAGGGGGAAATGAGCAGTTCTTC CASSLFEGGNEQFF
few TRBJ2-7 TRBD1 TRBV30 TGTGCCTGGGAGACAGGGATCGAGCAGTACTTC CAWETGIEQYF
few TRBJ2-1 - TRBV30 TGTGCCTGGAGCCTTTCCTATGGGGGGAACAATGAGCAGTTCTTC CAWSLSYGGNNEQFF
medium-sized TRBJ2-7 - TRBV6-1 TGTGCCAGCAGCCTTACCATATCGTACGAGCAGTACTTC CASSLTISYEQYF
- TRBJ2-1 TRBD2 TRBV4-2 TGTGCCAGCAGCCTGTTAGCCGGGACTAGAGTCTATGAGCAGTTCTTC CASSLLAGTRVYEQFF
- TRBJ2-7 - TRBV28 TGTGCCAGCAGTTCTCTAACCGAAAACAGGGAATACGAGCAGTACTTC CASSSLTENREYEQYF
- TRBJ1-5 - TRBV27 TGTGCCAGCGAGAAAACAGGTTATAGCAATCAGCCCCAGCATTTT CASEKTGYSNQPQHF
few TRBJ2-7 - TRBV7-9 TGTGCCAGCAGCTCCCCCCGACTAGGAGGTCTCTCCTACGAGCAGTACTTC CASSSPRLGGLSYEQYF
- TRBJ2-5 - TRBV27 TGTGCCAGCAGTTTGTGGGGTCGGGGAGAGACCCAGTACTTC CASSLWGRGETQYF
once TRBJ2-1 TRBD2 TRBV5-4 TGTGCCAGCAGCTTGGGGGCGGGAGGGCCTTTGGATGAGCAGTTCTTC CASSLGAGGPLDEQFF
- TRBJ2-7 TRBD2 TRBV4-1 TGCGCCAGCAGCCAGGGAGGGCCCTACGAGCAGTACTTC CASSQGGPYEQYF
- TRBJ2-7 - TRBV6-1 TGTGCCAGCAGTGACAGGAGGCACGAGCAGTACTTC CASSDRRHEQYF
- TRBJ2-7 TRBD2 TRBV29-1 TGCAGCGTTGAAGATTTCATCCCTAGCGGGGGAGTCGGCGAGCAGTACTTC CSVEDFIPSGGVGEQYF
- TRBJ2-7 - TRBV29-1 TGCAGCGTAGAGAGCCGGTTCGCTCAATCCTACGAGCAGTACTTC CSVESRFAQSYEQYF
- TRBJ2-6 - TRBV4-3 TGCGCCAGCAGCCACGACTCCCTCTCTGGGGCCAACGTCCTGACTTTC CASSHDSLSGANVLTF